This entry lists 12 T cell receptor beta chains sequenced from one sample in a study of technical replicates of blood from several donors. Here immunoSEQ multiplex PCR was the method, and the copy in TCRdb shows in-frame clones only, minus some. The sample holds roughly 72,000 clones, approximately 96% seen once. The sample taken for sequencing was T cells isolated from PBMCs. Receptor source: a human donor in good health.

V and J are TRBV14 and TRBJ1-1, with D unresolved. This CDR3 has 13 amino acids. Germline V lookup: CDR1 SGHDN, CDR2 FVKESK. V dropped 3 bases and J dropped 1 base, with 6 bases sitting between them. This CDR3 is CASSQQSNTEAFF. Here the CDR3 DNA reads TGTGCCAGCAGCCAGCAGTCGAACACTGAAGCTTTCTTT.

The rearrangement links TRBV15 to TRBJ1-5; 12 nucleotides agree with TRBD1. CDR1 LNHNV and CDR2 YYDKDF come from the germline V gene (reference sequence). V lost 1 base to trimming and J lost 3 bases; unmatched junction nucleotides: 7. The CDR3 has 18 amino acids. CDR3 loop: CATSRGGGQGAHNQPQHF. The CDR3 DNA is TGTGCCACCAGCAGAGGAGGGGGACAGGGGGCACACAATCAGCCCCAGCATTTT.

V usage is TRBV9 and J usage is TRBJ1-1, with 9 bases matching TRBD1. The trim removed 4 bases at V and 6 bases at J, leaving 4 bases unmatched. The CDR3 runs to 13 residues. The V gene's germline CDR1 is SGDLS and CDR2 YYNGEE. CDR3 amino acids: CASSRTGAAEAFF. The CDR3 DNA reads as TGTGCCAGCAGCCGGACAGGGGCCGCTGAAGCTTTCTTT.

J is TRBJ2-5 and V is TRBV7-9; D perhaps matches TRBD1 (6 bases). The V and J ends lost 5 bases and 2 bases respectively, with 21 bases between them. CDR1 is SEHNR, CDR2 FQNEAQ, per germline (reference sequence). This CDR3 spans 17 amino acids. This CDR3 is CASSLRTEVSQQETQYF. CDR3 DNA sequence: TGTGCCAGCAGCCTCCGGACAGAGGTGAGTCAGCAAGAGACCCAGTACTTC.

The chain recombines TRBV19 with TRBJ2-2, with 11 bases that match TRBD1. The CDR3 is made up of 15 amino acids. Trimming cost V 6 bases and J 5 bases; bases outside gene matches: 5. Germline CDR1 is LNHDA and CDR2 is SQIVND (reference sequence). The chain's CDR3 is CASSEGTGGTGELFF. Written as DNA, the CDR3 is TGTGCCAGTAGCGAAGGGACAGGGGGGACCGGGGAGCTGTTTTTT. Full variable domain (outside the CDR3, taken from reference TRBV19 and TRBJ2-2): DGGITQSPKYLFRKEGQNVTLSCEQNLNHDAMYWYRQDPGQGLRLIYYSQIVNDFQKGDIAEGYSVSREKKESFPLTVTSAQKNPTAFYLCASSEGTGGTGELFFGEGSRLTVL.

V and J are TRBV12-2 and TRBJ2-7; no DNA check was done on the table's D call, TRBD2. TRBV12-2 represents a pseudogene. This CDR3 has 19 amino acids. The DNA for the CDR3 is TGTGCAAGTCGCTTAGCGAAGAGTCCGGGAGGGCCACGATACTACGAGCAGTACTTC. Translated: CASRLAKSPGGPRYYEQYF.

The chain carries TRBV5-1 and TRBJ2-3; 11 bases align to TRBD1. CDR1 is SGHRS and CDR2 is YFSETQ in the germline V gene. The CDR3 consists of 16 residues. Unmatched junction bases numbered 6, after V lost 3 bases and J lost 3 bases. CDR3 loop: CASSSGTGGGTDTQYF. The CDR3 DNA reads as TGCGCCAGCAGCTCGGGGACAGGGGGTGGGACAGATACGCAGTATTTT.

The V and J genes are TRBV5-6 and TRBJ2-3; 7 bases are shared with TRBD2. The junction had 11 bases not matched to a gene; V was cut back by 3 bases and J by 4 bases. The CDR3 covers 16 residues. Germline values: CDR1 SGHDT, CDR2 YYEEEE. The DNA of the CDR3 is TGTGCCAGCAGCTCTGCTAGGGCGGGAGTCCCAGATACGCAGTATTTT. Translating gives CASSSARAGVPDTQYF.

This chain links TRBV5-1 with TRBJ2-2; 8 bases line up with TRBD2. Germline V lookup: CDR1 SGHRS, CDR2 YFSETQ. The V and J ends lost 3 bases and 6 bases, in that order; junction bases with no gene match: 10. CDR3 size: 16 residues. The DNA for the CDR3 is TGCGCCAGCAGCTCCTTACTAGCGGAGGGGGCCGGGGAGCTGTTTTTT. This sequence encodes CASSSLLAEGAGELFF.

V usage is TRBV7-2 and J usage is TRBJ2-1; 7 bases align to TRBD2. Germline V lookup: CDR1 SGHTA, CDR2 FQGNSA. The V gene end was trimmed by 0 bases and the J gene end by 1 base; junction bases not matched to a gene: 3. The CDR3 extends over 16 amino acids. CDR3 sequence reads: CASSLATSVSYNEQFF. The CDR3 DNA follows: TGTGCCAGCAGCTTAGCTACTAGCGTTTCCTACAATGAGCAGTTCTTC. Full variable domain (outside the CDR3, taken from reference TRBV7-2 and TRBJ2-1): GAGVSQSPSNKVTEKGKDVELRCDPISGHTALYWYRQSLGQGLEFLIYFQGNSAPDKSGLPSDRFSAERTGGSVSTLTIQRTQQEDSAVYLCASSLATSVSYNEQFFGPGTRLTVL.

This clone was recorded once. Written as DNA, the CDR3 is TGTGCCAGCAGCCAAGTCATTCAGGGGGAGTACGAGCAGTACTTC. It specifies CASSQVIQGEYEQYF. This chain connects TRBV4-2 to TRBJ2-7, with 7 bases identical to TRBD1. The J segment lost 4 bases and the V segment lost 1 base, leaving 7 bases of the junction unmatched. The CDR3 is 15 residues long. The V gene's germline CDR1 is LGHNA and CDR2 YNFKEQ.

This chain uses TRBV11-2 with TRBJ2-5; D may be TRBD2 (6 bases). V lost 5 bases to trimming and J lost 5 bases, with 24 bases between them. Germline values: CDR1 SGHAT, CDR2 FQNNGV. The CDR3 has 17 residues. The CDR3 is CASSGIGGGRKGETQYF. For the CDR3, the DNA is TGTGCCAGCAGCGGAATCGGGGGAGGCCGGAAGGGGGAGACCCAGTACTTC.